This T cell receptor beta chain was profiled in a study of lymphopenia after photon versus proton radiotherapy. Sequencing was performed with immunoSEQ multiplex PCR; in TCRdb, only in-frame clones are kept and a portion is missing. The sample shows approximately 4,900 clones, 88% of them seen only once. This clone was recorded only once. The antigen is not known. This CDR3 has 17 amino acids. With 4 bases removed from V and 2 bases from J, the gap between germline ends came to 19 bases. Germline V gives CDR1 SGHRS, CDR2 YFSETQ. Study observations and caveats: Survival link was tested only in deceased patients; proton benefit remains a possibility. After the lymphocyte nadir, photon-treated repertoires showed oligoclonal expansion, especially of CD8+ Temra cells.

Sequencing used peripheral blood, obtained from a patient treated with photon-based radiotherapy. The chain carries TRBV5-1 and TRBJ1-3; possible D gene TRBD1, 6 bases. This TCR was recovered from an elderly man with cholangiocarcinoma. The CDR3 here is CASSRMGQTIPGNTIYF. CDR3 nucleotide sequence: TGCGCCAGCAGCCGTATGGGACAAACTATCCCTGGAAACACCATATATTTT.